The entry below describes one T cell receptor (beta chain). The rectum was sampled with one to two pinch biopsies at colonoscopy. The source of the sample is a study of pediatric ulcerative colitis. The CDR3 is 15 amino acids. The germline V gene has CDR1 MNHEY and CDR2 SVGAGI. V dropped 4 bases and J dropped 2; count of bases not matched to a gene: 4. Some clones are missing from TCRdb's copy, which holds only in-frame ones; the method was immunoSEQ multiplex PCR. The table has tens of thousands of clones, 60% to 75% seen once. This TCR was sampled from a boy younger than 18 with moderate ulcerative colitis. V gene TRBV6-5 combines with J gene TRBJ2-7; TRBD2 agrees at 11 bases. Input material: gut tissue. In nucleotides, the CDR3 is TGTGCCAGCAGTTCTAGCGGGGGGTCCCCCTACGAGCAGTACTTC. It specifies CASSSSGGSPYEQYF.